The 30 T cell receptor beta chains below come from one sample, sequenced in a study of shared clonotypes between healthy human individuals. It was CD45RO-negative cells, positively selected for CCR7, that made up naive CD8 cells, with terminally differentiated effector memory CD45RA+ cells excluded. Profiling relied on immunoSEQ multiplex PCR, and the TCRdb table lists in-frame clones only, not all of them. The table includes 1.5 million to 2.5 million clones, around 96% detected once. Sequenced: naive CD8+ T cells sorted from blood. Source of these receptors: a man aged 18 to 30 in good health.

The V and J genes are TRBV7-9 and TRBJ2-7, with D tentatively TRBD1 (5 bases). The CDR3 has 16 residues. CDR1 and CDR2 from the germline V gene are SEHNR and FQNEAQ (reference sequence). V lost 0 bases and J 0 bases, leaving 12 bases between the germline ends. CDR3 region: CASSLAKGQSSYEQYF. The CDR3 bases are TGTGCCAGCAGCTTAGCGAAGGGGCAGAGCTCCTACGAGCAGTACTTC.

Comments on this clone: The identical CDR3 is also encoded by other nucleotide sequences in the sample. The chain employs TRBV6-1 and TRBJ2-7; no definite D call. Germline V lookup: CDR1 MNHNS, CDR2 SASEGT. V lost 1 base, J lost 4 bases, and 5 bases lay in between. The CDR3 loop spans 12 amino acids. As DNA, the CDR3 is TGTGCCAGCAGTGAAGTAGATTACGAGCAGTACTTC. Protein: CASSEVDYEQYF.

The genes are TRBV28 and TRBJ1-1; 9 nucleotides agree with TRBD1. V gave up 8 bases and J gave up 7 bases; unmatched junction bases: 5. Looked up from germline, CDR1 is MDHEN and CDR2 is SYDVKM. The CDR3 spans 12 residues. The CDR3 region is CASADRGNEAFF. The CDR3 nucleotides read TGTGCCAGCGCGGACAGGGGTAATGAAGCTTTCTTT.

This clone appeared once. CDR3 coding DNA: TGTGCCAGCAGCTTAGAGGACGGGGAGCTGTTTTTT. Protein product: CASSLEDGELFF. The chain is built from TRBV7-9 and TRBJ2-2, with D unresolved. V was cut by 1 base and J by 7 bases, with 4 bases left in between. The V gene's germline CDR1 is SEHNR and CDR2 FQNEAQ (reference sequence). The CDR3 sequence is 12 residues long.

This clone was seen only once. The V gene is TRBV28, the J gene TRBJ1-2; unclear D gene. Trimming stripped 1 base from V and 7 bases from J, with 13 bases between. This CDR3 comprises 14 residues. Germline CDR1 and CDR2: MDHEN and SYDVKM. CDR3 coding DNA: TGTGCCAGCAGTTTATATGCCAGACCAGGTGGCTACACCTTC. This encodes CASSLYARPGGYTF.

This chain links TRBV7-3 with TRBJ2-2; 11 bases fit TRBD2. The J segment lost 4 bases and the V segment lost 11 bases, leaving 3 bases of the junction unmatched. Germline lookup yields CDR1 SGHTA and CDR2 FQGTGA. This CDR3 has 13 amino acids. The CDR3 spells CASGLAATGELFF. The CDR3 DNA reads TGTGCCTCGGGACTAGCGGCCACCGGGGAGCTGTTTTTT.

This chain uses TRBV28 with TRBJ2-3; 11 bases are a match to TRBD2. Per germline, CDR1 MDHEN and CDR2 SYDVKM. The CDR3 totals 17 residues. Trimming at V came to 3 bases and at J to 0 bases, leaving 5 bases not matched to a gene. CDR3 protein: CASSFPSGGYSTDTQYF. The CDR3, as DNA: TGTGCCAGCAGTTTTCCTAGCGGGGGGTACAGCACAGATACGCAGTATTTT. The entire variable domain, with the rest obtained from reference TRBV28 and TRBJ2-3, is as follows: DVKVTQSSRYLVKRTGEKVFLECVQDMDHENMFWYRQDPGLGLRLIYFSYDVKMKEKGDIPEGYSVSREKKERFSLILESASTNQTSMYLCASSFPSGGYSTDTQYFGPGTRLTVL.

CDR3 sequence reads: CASSDNKGGSSYGYTF. The CDR3, as DNA: TGTGCCAGCAGTGACAATAAGGGGGGAAGTTCTTATGGCTACACCTTC. The rearrangement joins TRBV6-4 to TRBJ1-2; maybe TRBD1 (6 bases). CDR1 is MRHNA and CDR2 is SNTAGT in the germline V gene. The ends were cut back, 2 bases at V and 5 bases at J, with 18 bases in the middle. The length of the CDR3 is 16 residues.

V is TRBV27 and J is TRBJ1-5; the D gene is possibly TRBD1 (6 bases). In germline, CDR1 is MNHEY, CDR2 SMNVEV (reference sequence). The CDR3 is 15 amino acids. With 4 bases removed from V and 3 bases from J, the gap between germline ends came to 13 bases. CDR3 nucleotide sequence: TGTGCCAGCAGTTCTACAGGGTTCTTCAATCAGCCCCAGCATTTT. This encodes CASSSTGFFNQPQHF.

The DNA for the CDR3 is TGCGCCAGCAGCTCCCTATCTTCCGGACTAGCGGGAATGGTTACGCAGTATTTT. This sequence encodes CASSSLSSGLAGMVTQYF. This chain links TRBV5-1 with TRBJ2-3; 12 bases match TRBD2. This CDR3 contains 18 residues. The germline CDR1 and CDR2 sequences are SGHRS and YFSETQ. V lost 3 bases, J lost 8 bases, and 16 bases stayed unmatched.

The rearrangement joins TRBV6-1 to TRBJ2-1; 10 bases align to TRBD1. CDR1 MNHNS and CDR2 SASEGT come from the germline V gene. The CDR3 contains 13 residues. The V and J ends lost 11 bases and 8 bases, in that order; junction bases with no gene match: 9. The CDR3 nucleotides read TGTGCCGGGACAGGGGCGGTGGTGGATGAGCAGTTCTTC. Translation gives CAGTGAVVDEQFF.

CDR3 amino acids: CASSHGQGSYEQYF. The CDR3 DNA follows: TGTGCCAGCAGCCATGGGCAGGGGAGCTACGAGCAGTACTTC. The V gene is TRBV9, the J gene TRBJ2-7, with a possible D match to TRBD1 (6 bases). Germline CDR1 is SGDLS and CDR2 is YYNGEE. The CDR3 has 14 amino acids. V gave up 4 bases and J gave up 3 bases, with 14 bases separating them. Full variable domain (rest looked up from reference TRBV9 and TRBJ2-7): DSGVTQTPKHLITATGQRVTLRCSPRSGDLSVYWYQQSLDQGLQFLIQYYNGEERAKGNILERFSAQQFPDLHSELNLSSLELGDSALYFCASSHGQGSYEQYFGPGTRLTVT.

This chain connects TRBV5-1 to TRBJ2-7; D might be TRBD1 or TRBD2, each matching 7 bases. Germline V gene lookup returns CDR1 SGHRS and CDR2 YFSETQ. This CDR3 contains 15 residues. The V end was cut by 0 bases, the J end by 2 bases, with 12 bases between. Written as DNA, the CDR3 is TGCGCCAGCAGCTTGGCGGCAGGGGGGGCCTACGAGCAGTACTTC. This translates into CASSLAAGGAYEQYF.

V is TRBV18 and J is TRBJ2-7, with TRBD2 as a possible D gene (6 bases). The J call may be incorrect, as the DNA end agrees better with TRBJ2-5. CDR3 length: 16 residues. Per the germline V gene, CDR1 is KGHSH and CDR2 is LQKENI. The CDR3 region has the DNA TGTGCCAGCTCACCCTTGGCGGCGGGAACAGAAGAGACCCAGTACTTC. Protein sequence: CASSPLAAGTEETQYF.

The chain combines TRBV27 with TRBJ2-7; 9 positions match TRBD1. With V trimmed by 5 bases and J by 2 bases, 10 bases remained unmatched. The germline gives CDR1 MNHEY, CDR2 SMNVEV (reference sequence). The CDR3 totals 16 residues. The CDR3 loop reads CASSPYPGTGTYEQYF. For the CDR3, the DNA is TGTGCCAGCAGTCCGTACCCCGGGACAGGGACCTACGAGCAGTACTTC.

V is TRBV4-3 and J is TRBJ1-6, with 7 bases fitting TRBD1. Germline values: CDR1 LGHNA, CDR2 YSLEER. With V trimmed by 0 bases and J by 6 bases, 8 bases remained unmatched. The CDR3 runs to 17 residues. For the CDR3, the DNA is TGCGCCAGCAGCCAAGATTTCCCGACAGGGTTTAATTCACCCCTCCACTTT. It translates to CASSQDFPTGFNSPLHF.

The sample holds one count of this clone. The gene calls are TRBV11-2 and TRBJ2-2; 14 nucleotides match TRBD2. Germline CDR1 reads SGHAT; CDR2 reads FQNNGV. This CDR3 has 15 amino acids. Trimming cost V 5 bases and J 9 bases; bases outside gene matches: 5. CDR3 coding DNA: TGTGCCAGCAGCCTGGGACTAGCGGGAGCCCGGGAGCTGTTTTTT. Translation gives CASSLGLAGARELFF.

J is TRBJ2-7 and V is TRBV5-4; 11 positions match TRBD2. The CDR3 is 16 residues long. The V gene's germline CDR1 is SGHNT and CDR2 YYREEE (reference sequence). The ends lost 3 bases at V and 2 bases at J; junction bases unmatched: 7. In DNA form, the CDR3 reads TGTGCCAGCAGCTCGCCGGGGACTAGCGGACCCTACGAGCAGTACTTC. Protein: CASSSPGTSGPYEQYF.

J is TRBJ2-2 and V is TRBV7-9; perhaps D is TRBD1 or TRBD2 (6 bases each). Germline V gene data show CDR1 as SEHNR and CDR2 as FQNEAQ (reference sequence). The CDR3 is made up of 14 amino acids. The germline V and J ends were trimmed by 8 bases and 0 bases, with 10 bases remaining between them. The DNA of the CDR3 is TGTGCCAGCGTCGGGGGCGCGAACACCGGGGAGCTGTTTTTT. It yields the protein CASVGGANTGELFF.

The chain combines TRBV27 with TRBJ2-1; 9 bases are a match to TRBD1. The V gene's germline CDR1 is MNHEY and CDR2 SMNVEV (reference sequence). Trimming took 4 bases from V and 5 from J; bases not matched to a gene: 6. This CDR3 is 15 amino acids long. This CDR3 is CASSSRDRENNEQFF. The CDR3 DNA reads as TGTGCCAGCAGTTCCCGGGACAGGGAGAACAATGAGCAGTTCTTC.

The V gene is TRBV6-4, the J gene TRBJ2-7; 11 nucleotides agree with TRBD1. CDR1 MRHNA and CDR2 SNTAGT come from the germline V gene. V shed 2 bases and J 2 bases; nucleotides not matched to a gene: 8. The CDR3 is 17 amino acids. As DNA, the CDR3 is TGTGCCAGCAGTGACCCTATGGGGGGACAGGGGGCCTACGAGCAGTACTTC. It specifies CASSDPMGGQGAYEQYF.

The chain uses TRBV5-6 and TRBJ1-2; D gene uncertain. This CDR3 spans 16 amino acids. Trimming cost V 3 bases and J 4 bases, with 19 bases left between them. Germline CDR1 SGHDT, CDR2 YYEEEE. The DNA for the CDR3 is TGTGCCAGCAGCTCATTACCTCGGACCTCTTTCTATGGCTACACCTTC. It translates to CASSSLPRTSFYGYTF.

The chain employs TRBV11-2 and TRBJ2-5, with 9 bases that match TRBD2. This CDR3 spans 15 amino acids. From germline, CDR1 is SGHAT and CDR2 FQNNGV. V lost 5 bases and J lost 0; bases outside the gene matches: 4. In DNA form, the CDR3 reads TGTGCCAGCAGCCGACTAGCGGATTACCAAGAGACCCAGTACTTC. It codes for CASSRLADYQETQYF.

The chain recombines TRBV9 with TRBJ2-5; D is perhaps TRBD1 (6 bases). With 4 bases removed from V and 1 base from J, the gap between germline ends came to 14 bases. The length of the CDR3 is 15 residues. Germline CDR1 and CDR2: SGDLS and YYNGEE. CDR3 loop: CASSPWDTVQETQYF. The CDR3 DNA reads TGTGCCAGCAGCCCGTGGGACACCGTCCAAGAGACCCAGTACTTC.

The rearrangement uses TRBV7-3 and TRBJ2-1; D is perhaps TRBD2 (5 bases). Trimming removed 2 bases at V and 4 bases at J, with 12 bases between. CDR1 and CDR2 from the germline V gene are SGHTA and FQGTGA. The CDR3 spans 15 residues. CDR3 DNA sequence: TGTGCCAGCAGCTTACGCTTGGACTTATACAATGAGCAGTTCTTC. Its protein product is CASSLRLDLYNEQFF.

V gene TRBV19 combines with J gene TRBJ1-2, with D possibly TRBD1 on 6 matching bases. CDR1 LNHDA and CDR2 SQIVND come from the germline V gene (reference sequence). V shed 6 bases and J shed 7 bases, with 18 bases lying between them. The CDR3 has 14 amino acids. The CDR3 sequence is CASRGDTLTGGYTF. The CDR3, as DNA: TGTGCCAGTAGGGGGGACACCCTAACTGGTGGCTACACCTTC.

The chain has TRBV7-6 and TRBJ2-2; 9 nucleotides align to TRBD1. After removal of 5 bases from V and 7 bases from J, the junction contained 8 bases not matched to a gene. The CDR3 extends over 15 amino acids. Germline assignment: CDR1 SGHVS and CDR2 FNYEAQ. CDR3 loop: CASSITGGDGGELFF. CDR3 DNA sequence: TGTGCCAGCAGCATAACAGGGGGCGATGGCGGGGAGCTGTTTTTT.

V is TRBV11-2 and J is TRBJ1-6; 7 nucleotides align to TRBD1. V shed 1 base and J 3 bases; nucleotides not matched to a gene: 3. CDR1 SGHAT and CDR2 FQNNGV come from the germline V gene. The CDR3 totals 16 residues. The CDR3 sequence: CASSLVTGDYNSPLHF. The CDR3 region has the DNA TGTGCCAGCAGCTTAGTCACAGGGGACTATAATTCACCCCTCCACTTT.

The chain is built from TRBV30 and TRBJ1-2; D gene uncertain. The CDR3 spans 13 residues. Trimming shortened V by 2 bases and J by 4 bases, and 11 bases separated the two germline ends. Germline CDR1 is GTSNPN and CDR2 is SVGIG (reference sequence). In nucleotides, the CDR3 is TGTGCCTGGAGTCAGGCAGCTTTCTATGGCTACACCTTC. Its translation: CAWSQAAFYGYTF.

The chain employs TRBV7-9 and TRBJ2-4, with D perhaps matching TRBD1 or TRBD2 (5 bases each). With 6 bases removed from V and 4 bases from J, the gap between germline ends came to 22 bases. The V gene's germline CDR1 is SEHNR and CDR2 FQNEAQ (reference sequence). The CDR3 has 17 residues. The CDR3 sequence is CASSIRLGQEEKNIQYF. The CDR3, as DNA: TGTGCCAGCAGTATTCGACTGGGGCAGGAGGAAAAAAACATTCAGTACTTC.